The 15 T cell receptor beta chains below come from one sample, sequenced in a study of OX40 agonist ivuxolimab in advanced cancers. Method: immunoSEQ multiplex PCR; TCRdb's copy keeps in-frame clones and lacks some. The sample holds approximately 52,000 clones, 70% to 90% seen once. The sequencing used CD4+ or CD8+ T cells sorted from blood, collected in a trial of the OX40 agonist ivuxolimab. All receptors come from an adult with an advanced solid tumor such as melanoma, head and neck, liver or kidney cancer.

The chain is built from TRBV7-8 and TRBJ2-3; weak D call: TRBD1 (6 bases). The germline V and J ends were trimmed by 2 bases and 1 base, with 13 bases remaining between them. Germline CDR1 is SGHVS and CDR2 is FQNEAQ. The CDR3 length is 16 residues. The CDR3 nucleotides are TGTGCCAGCAGCTTATTGGTGTCAGGGGGCACAGATACGCAGTATTTT. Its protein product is CASSLLVSGGTDTQYF.

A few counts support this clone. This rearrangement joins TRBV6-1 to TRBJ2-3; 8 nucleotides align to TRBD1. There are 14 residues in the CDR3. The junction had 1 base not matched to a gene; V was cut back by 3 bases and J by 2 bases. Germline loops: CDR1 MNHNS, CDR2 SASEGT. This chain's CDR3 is CASSDRGPTDTQYF. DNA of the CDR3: TGTGCCAGCAGTGACAGGGGGCCCACAGATACGCAGTATTTT.

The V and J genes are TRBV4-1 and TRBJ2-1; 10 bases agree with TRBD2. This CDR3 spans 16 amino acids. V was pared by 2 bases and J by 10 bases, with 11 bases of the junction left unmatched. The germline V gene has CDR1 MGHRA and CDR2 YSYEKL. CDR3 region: CASSQRLAGASDEQFF. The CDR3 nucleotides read TGCGCCAGCAGCCAACGGCTAGCGGGAGCATCGGACGAGCAGTTCTTC.

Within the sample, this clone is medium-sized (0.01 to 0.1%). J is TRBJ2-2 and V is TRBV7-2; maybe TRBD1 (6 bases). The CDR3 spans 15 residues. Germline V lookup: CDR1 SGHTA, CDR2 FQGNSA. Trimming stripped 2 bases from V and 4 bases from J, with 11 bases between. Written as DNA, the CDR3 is TGTGCCAGCAGCTTAATGGGGGCCAGCACCGGGGAGCTGTTTTTT. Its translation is CASSLMGASTGELFF.

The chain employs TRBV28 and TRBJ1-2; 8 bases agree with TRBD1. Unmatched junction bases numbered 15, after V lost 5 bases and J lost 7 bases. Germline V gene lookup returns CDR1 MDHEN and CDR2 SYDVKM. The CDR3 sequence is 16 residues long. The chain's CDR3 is CASSGTTGALVGGYTF. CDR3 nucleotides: TGTGCCAGCAGTGGGACGACAGGGGCCCTCGTAGGTGGCTACACCTTC.

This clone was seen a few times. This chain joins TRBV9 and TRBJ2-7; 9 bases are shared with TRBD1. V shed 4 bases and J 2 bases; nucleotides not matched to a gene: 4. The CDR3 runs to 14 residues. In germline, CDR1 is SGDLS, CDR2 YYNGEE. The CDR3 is CASSQGQGTYEQYF. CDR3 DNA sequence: TGTGCCAGCAGCCAGGGACAGGGCACCTACGAGCAGTACTTC.

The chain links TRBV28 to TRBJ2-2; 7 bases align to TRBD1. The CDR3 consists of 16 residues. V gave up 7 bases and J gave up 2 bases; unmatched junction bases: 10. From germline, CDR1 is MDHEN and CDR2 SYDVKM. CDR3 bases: TGTGCCAGCAAGCACGGCCGGGACAGAAACACCGGGGAGCTGTTTTTT. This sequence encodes CASKHGRDRNTGELFF.

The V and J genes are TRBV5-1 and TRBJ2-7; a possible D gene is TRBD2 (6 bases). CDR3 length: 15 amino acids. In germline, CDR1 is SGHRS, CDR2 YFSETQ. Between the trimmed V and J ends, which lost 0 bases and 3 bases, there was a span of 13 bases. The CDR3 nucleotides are TGCGCCAGCAGCTTGGCCGGGGGTAGCGTCTACGAGCAGTACTTC. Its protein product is CASSLAGGSVYEQYF. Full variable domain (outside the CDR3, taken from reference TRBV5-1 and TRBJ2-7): KAGVTQTPRYLIKTRGQQVTLSCSPISGHRSVSWYQQTPGQGLQFLFEYFSETQRNKGNFPGRFSGRQFSNSRSEMNVSTLELGDSALYLCASSLAGGSVYEQYFGPGTRLTVT.

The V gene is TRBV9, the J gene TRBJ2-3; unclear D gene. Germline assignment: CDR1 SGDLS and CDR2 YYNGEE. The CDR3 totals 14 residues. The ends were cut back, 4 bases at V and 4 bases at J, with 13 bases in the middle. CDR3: CASSPGTPADTQYF. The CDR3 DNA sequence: TGTGCCAGCAGCCCGGGTACACCCGCAGATACGCAGTATTTT.

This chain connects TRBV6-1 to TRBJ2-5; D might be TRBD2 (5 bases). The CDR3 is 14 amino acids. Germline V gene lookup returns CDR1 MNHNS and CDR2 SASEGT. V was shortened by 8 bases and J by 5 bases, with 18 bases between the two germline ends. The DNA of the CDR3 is TGTGCCAGCGGAGAGTCTTCCCCGGGGGAGACCCAGTACTTC. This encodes CASGESSPGETQYF.

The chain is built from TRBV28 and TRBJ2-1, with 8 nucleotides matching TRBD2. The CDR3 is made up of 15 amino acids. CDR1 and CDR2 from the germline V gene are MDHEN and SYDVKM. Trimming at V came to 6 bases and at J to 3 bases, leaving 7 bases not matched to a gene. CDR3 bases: TGTGCCAGCAGCCAACTAGCGGAGAGCTACAATGAGCAGTTCTTC. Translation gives CASSQLAESYNEQFF.

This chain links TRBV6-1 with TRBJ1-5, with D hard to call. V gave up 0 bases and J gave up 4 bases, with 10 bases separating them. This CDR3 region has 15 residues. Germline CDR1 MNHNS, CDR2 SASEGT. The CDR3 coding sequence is TGTGCCAGCAGTGAAGCGCAGGACCCAAATCAGCCCCAGCATTTT. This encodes CASSEAQDPNQPQHF.

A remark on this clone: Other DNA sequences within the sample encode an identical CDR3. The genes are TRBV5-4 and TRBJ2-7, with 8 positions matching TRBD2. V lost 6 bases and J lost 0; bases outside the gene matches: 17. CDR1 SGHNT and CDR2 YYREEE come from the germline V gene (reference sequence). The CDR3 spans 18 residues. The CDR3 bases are TGTGCCAGCACCGGGGGGGGGCTAGCCGACTCGAGCTCCTACGAGCAGTACTTC. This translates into CASTGGGLADSSSYEQYF.

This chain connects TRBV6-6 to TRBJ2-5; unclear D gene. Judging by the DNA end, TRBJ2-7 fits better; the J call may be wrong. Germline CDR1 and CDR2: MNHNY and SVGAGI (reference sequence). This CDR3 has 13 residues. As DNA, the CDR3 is TGTGCCAGCAGTTACTCTTTATGGTACGAGCAGTACTTC. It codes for CASSYSLWYEQYF.

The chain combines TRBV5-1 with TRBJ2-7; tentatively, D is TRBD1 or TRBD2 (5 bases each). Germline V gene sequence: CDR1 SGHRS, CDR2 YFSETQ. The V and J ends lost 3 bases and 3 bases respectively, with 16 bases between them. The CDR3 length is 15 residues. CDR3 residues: CASSSKEWGIYEQYF. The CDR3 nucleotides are TGCGCCAGCAGCTCCAAAGAATGGGGGATCTACGAGCAGTACTTC.